These 26 T cell receptor beta chains were all obtained from the same sample, sequenced in a study of blood T cells in healthy people across ages (dated by TCRdb to between 2014 and 2016). Libraries were built with 5' RACE. For sequencing, an Illumina HiSeq 2500 was employed. The second PCR ran for about 7 to 11 cycles and used a J-beta primer mix along with a sample-barcoded 5' primer. TCRdb applied fastp at Q25 and MiXCR to the public reads, then kept only in-frame beta chains. Identical CDR3 proteins give one entry, which carries the most common genes and DNA. Across this sample there are under 1,100,000 distinct CDR3 sequences, with about 25% seen only once. The top ten constitute 0.75% of the sample. These records were also assigned to another study, of T cells of mothers and their children.

The sequenced sample consisted of blood. Receptors originate from a girl aged 2 to 10 in good health.

The chain carries TRBV27 and TRBJ2-1, with 10 bases fitting TRBD2. Germline CDR1 reads MNHEY; CDR2 reads SMNVEV (reference sequence). The V segment lost 0 bases and the J segment 6 bases; nucleotides outside the gene matches: 5. The CDR3 is 16 residues long. The DNA for the CDR3 is TGTGCCAGCAGTTTATCAACTAGCGGGAACAGCAATGAGCAGTTCTTC. Encoded protein: CASSLSTSGNSNEQFF.

The sample holds a few counts of this clonotype. This chain uses TRBV6-5 with TRBJ1-1; 10 bases line up with TRBD1. In germline, CDR1 is MNHEY, CDR2 SVGAGI. There are 14 residues in the CDR3. V gave up 4 bases and J gave up 7 bases; unmatched junction bases: 6. This chain's CDR3 is CASSLDRDRGEAFF. The CDR3 DNA sequence: TGTGCCAGCAGTTTAGACCGGGACAGGGGTGAAGCTTTCTTT.

The chain recombines TRBV15 with TRBJ2-6, with 8 bases that match TRBD2. J was trimmed by 0 bases and V by 0 bases; bases with no gene match: 7. The CDR3 length is 19 residues. From germline, CDR1 is LNHNV and CDR2 YYDKDF (reference sequence). CDR3: CATSRDRGGPLSGANVLTF. CDR3 DNA sequence: TGTGCCACCAGCAGAGATCGGGGGGGCCCTCTCTCTGGGGCCAACGTCCTGACTTTC.

The rearrangement joins TRBV4-2 to TRBJ2-3; D is tentatively TRBD1 or TRBD2 (5 bases each). The CDR3 runs to 18 residues. The V and J ends lost 1 base and 1 base respectively, with 18 bases between them. Germline-derived CDR1 and CDR2 are LGHNA and YNFKEQ. CDR3 bases: TGTGCCAGCAGCCAAGTAGGGACCTCTAGGATCGGCACAGATACGCAGTATTTT. Protein sequence: CASSQVGTSRIGTDTQYF.

The V gene is TRBV20-1, the J gene TRBJ2-5, with 7 bases lining up with TRBD2. The J call may be mistaken, given a closer DNA end match to TRBJ2-7. The CDR3 extends over 13 amino acids. The germline V gene has CDR1 DFQATT and CDR2 SNEGSKA (reference sequence). Written as DNA, the CDR3 is TGCAGTGCCGAAGGACTAGGATTTCACGAGCAGTACTTC. This codes for CSAEGLGFHEQYF.

This clonotype has more than one count but fewer than ten. The chain links TRBV28 to TRBJ2-4, with D possibly matching TRBD2 (7 bases). This CDR3 has 15 residues. V gave up 4 bases and J gave up 5 bases, with 15 bases separating them. Germline V CDR1 and CDR2: MDHEN, SYDVKM. In DNA, the CDR3 is TGTGCCAGCAGTTCGCCCTGGGGGGGGCAAAACATTCAGTACTTC. Translating it yields CASSSPWGGQNIQYF.

This chain links TRBV7-3 with TRBJ1-1; TRBD1 agrees at 7 bases. The CDR3 spans 14 residues. Trimming removed 5 bases from V and 5 bases from J; junction bases left unmatched: 8. Germline V gene lookup returns CDR1 SGHTA and CDR2 FQGTGA. The CDR3 loop reads CASSPQGGKTEAFF. The CDR3 DNA follows: TGTGCCAGCAGCCCCCAGGGGGGCAAGACTGAAGCTTTCTTT.

The CDR3 is CASSPYGQTYEQYF. The DNA for the CDR3 is TGTGCCAGCAGCCCTTACGGACAGACCTACGAGCAGTACTTC. The chain employs TRBV3-1 and TRBJ2-5; the D gene is possibly TRBD1 (6 bases). The J call may be incorrect, as the DNA end agrees better with TRBJ2-7. This CDR3 has 14 residues. Germline loops: CDR1 LGHDT, CDR2 YNNKEL (reference sequence).

The rearrangement uses TRBV7-8 and TRBJ2-1; 9 nucleotides align to TRBD2. From germline, CDR1 is SGHVS and CDR2 FQNEAQ. The CDR3 length is 15 residues. Trimming cost V 4 bases and J 7 bases; bases outside gene matches: 8. For the CDR3, the DNA is TGTGCCAGCAGCTATATAGCGGGAGCCGGTAATGAGCAGTTCTTC. It encodes CASSYIAGAGNEQFF. Drawing the rest from reference TRBV7-8 and TRBJ2-1, the complete variable domain is GAGVSQSPRYKVAKRGQDVALRCDPISGHVSLFWYQQALGQGPEFLTYFQNEAQLDKSGLPSDRFFAERPEGSVSTLKIQRTQQEDSAVYLCASSYIAGAGNEQFFGPGTRLTVL.

The chain recombines TRBV11-3 with TRBJ1-4; D unresolved. Germline V CDR1 and CDR2: SGHNT, YENEEA. V lost 5 bases to trimming and J lost 0 bases, with 10 bases between them. The CDR3 totals 15 residues. The CDR3 spells CASSVGRATNEKLFF. The CDR3 DNA reads as TGTGCCAGCAGCGTAGGACGAGCAACTAATGAAAAACTGTTTTTT. The full variable domain, with the rest looked up from reference TRBV11-3 and TRBJ1-4, is EAGVVQSPRYKIIEKKQPVAFWCNPISGHNTLYWYLQNLGQGPELLIRYENEEAVDDSQLPKDRFSAERLKGVDSTLKIQPAELGDSAVYLCASSVGRATNEKLFFGSGTQLSVL.

The chain uses TRBV4-2 and TRBJ2-1, with 8 bases that match TRBD2. Per the germline V gene, CDR1 is LGHNA and CDR2 is YNFKEQ. The CDR3 has 15 amino acids. Trimming removed 1 base from V and 8 bases from J; junction bases left unmatched: 7. The CDR3 region is CASSQVGTRDYEQFF. Written as DNA, the CDR3 is TGTGCCAGCAGCCAAGTGGGGACTAGAGACTATGAGCAGTTCTTC.

This clonotype was counted a few times. V is TRBV11-2 and J is TRBJ2-5; 7 bases agree with TRBD2. The CDR3 spans 18 residues. Germline V gene sequence: CDR1 SGHAT, CDR2 FQNNGV. The trim removed 0 bases at V and 0 bases at J, leaving 10 bases unmatched. CDR3 residues: CASSLDSGGGLDQETQYF. CDR3 coding DNA: TGTGCCAGCAGCTTAGATTCGGGGGGAGGACTTGACCAAGAGACCCAGTACTTC.

This clonotype was observed a handful of times. CDR3 amino acids: CASSLDRVRSPLHF. The CDR3 DNA sequence: TGTGCCAGCAGTCTTGACAGGGTCAGGTCACCCCTCCACTTT. V gene TRBV6-5 combines with J gene TRBJ1-6, with 7 bases aligning to TRBD1. Germline lookup yields CDR1 MNHEY and CDR2 SVGAGI. The CDR3 extends over 14 amino acids. V dropped 5 bases and J dropped 10; count of bases not matched to a gene: 8.

This clonotype was found a few times. The chain couples TRBV6-5 to TRBJ1-2, with D unresolved. This CDR3 has 16 residues. The V gene lost 0 bases and the J gene lost 4 bases, with 15 bases spanning the gap. Germline V gives CDR1 MNHEY, CDR2 SVGAGI. CDR3 residues: CASSYSANYGSYGYTF. In nucleotides, the CDR3 is TGTGCCAGCAGTTACTCGGCCAATTATGGAAGCTATGGCTACACCTTC.

The chain links TRBV4-2 to TRBJ2-7; D call uncertain. The length of the CDR3 is 18 residues. V was shortened by 2 bases and J by 3 bases, with 23 bases between the two germline ends. Germline CDR1 is LGHNA and CDR2 is YNFKEQ. CDR3 DNA sequence: TGTGCCAGCAGCCAAATGGGGAAGGACCCCGTCTCCTACTACGAGCAGTACTTC. Its translation is CASSQMGKDPVSYYEQYF.

This clonotype was seen a few times. The junction departs from the called germline gene at one end, perhaps through a read error. The chain combines TRBV4-1 with TRBJ1-1; 9 bases agree with TRBD1. The CDR3 has 15 amino acids. Germline-derived CDR1 and CDR2 are MGHRA and YSYEKL. Here the CDR3 DNA reads TGCGCCAGCAACCAAGAACAGGGGGCATTGGCTGAAGCTTTCTTT. Protein product: CASNQEQGALAEAFF.

The sample holds a few counts of this clonotype. V gene TRBV9 combines with J gene TRBJ2-1; the D is unclear. The V and J ends lost 3 bases and 8 bases respectively, with 12 bases between them. The germline CDR1 and CDR2 sequences are SGDLS and YYNGEE. CDR3 length equals 13 residues. The DNA of the CDR3 is TGTGCCAGCAGCGCCGATATGGCCTATGAGCAGTTCTTC. Residues: CASSADMAYEQFF.

The V call is TRBV7-9, the J call TRBJ1-2; TRBD1 is a possible D gene (6 bases). V was cut by 2 bases and J by 8 bases, with 12 bases left in between. Per germline, CDR1 SEHNR and CDR2 FQNEAQ (reference sequence). CDR3 length: 13 residues. The CDR3 DNA sequence: TGTGCCAGCAGCTTAACACAGGGCCGGGGCTACACCTTC. This gives the protein CASSLTQGRGYTF.

There are a few counts of this clonotype. The chain has TRBV6-1 and TRBJ1-5; TRBD1 agrees at 8 bases. The germline V gene encodes CDR1 MNHNS and CDR2 SASEGT. J lost 3 bases, V lost 4 bases, and 5 bases had no gene match. The CDR3 is made up of 15 amino acids. The CDR3 nucleotides are TGTGCCAGCAGTGCTGGACAGGGCTACAATCAGCCCCAGCATTTT. Translating it yields CASSAGQGYNQPQHF.

This clonotype was observed a single time. This chain joins TRBV20-1 and TRBJ2-3; D perhaps matches TRBD2 (6 bases). The germline V and J ends were trimmed by 6 bases and 2 bases, with 15 bases remaining between them. The CDR3 is made up of 14 amino acids. Germline loops: CDR1 DFQATT, CDR2 SNEGSKA (reference sequence). DNA for the CDR3: TGCAGTGCCAATCCGGGACTTATCACAGATACGCAGTATTTT. As protein: CSANPGLITDTQYF.

This clonotype has ten or more counts. This sequence joins TRBV5-1 and TRBJ1-1; D unclear. Germline CDR1 and CDR2: SGHRS and YFSETQ. This CDR3 spans 15 amino acids. V gave up 0 bases and J gave up 5 bases, with 14 bases separating them. DNA for the CDR3: TGCGCCAGCAGCTTGGTCGGTTTAGTGGCAACTGAAGCTTTCTTT. Translating gives CASSLVGLVATEAFF. The full variable domain, completed using reference TRBV5-1 and TRBJ1-1, is KAGVTQTPRYLIKTRGQQVTLSCSPISGHRSVSWYQQTPGQGLQFLFEYFSETQRNKGNFPGRFSGRQFSNSRSEMNVSTLELGDSALYLCASSLVGLVATEAFFGQGTRLTVV.

This clonotype showed up just a few times. A junction boundary mismatches the germline segment, possibly from a read error. The chain employs TRBV12-3 or TRBV12-4 and TRBJ2-5, with 16 bases aligning to TRBD2. There are 15 residues in the CDR3. The CDR3 sequence is CASSLSGTSGGAWFF. CDR3 bases: TGTGCCAGCAGTCTAAGCGGGACTAGCGGGGGGGCGTGGTTCTTC.

This clonotype was counted a few times. The V and J genes are TRBV27 and TRBJ2-5; no reliable D call. Germline V gene sequence: CDR1 MNHEY, CDR2 SMNVEV (reference sequence). V lost 7 bases to trimming and J lost 3 bases, with 15 bases between them. CDR3 size: 14 residues. The CDR3 region has the DNA TGTGCCAGCACCCCTTTTGGCTTCGAAGAGACCCAGTACTTC. Translation gives CASTPFGFEETQYF.

As concerns this clonotype: A read error may account for a junction end that differs from germline. V is TRBV12-3 or TRBV12-4 and J is TRBJ1-2, with D unclear. This CDR3 is built from 12 residues. CDR3 coding DNA: TGTGCCAGCAGTTTAGGGACTCCATCTCCCATCTTC. This sequence encodes CASSLGTPSPIF.

The chain combines TRBV4-1 with TRBJ2-7, with D hard to call. The CDR3 spans 16 residues. Germline loops: CDR1 MGHRA, CDR2 YSYEKL. Trimming shortened V by 1 base and J by 6 bases, and 19 bases separated the two germline ends. CDR3 coding DNA: TGCGCCAGCAGCCAAGTTTGGCGCGTCCTCGGTGGCGAGCAGTACTTC. This gives the protein CASSQVWRVLGGEQYF.

This chain uses TRBV29-1 with TRBJ2-6; D not certain. This CDR3 region has 13 residues. Germline loops: CDR1 SQVTM, CDR2 ANQGSEA. V gave up 7 bases and J gave up 0 bases, with 7 bases separating them. CDR3 nucleotides: TGCAGCGCCTCGTTCTCTGGGGCCAACGTCCTGACTTTC. Translating it yields CSASFSGANVLTF.